There are a few counts of the clone carrying this TCR beta chain. Only in-frame clones appear in the TCRdb table, and some are missing; sequencing was by immunoSEQ multiplex PCR. The repertoire has about 95,000 clones, about 80% of them found once; the top ten carry roughly 0.84%. This specimen belongs to a study of radiotherapy plus CTLA-4 blockade in lung cancer. Ipilimumab-mediated CTLA-4 blockade plus focal radiation was given to patients having chemo-refractory metastatic non-small-cell lung cancer. This CDR3 has 15 amino acids. CDR1 and CDR2 (germline): MNHEY, SVGAGI. The V and J ends lost 2 bases and 1 base respectively, with 9 bases between them.

The receptor was derived from a human donor with non-small cell lung cancer who had stable disease on radiotherapy plus ipilimumab. This sequence joins TRBV6-5 and TRBJ2-4; possible D gene TRBD2, 6 bases. Source: peripheral blood, taken from a patient treated with radiotherapy plus ipilimumab. The CDR3 reads CASSYGGTAKNIQYF. The DNA for the CDR3 is TGTGCCAGCAGTTACGGCGGGACTGCCAAAAACATTCAGTACTTC.